The rows below give T cell receptor beta chains drawn from one sample of a study of cytomegalovirus exposure and HLA in healthy donors. Measured with immunoSEQ multiplex PCR; TCRdb has only the in-frame clones, and not every one. The sample contains more than 140,000 clones, 64% of which appear only once. What was sequenced was PBMCs. These receptors originate from a woman between 25 and 40 years old in good health and CMV-seropositive. Both conserved end residues are part of each CDR3. A D gene is named only where the DNA matches it firmly. Size is stated for part of the rows, as once, few or many counts, or as a class when the clone is expanded.

V gene	clone size	J gene	D gene	CDR3 DNA	CDR3 protein
TRBV4-1	few	TRBJ1-1	TRBD1	TGCGCCAGCAGCCCAGCTCAGGGGGCCAGGAACACTGAAGCTTTCTTT	CASSPAQGARNTEAFF
TRBV11-2	once	TRBJ1-2	TRBD1	TGTGCCAGCAGCTTAACAGGACAGGGTGACTATGGCTACACCTTC	CASSLTGQGDYGYTF
TRBV2	-	TRBJ2-3	-	TGTGCCAGCAGTTCGAGGGAAGCAGATACGCAGTATTTT	CASSSREADTQYF
TRBV9	-	TRBJ1-1	-	TGTGCCAGCAGCGAAGGGGTAGGGGAAGCTTTCTTT	CASSEGVGEAFF
TRBV19	-	TRBJ1-6	TRBD1	TGTGCCAGTAGTCCCGGACAGGGGAATTCACCCCTCCACTTT	CASSPGQGNSPLHF
TRBV6-1	-	TRBJ2-1	TRBD2	TGTGCCACCTTAGCGGGCGGGTGGGTTGAGCAGTTCTTC	CATLAGGWVEQFF
TRBV23-1	-	TRBJ2-7	TRBD1	TGCGCCAGCGACAGGGGACCACCCTACGAGCAGTACTTC	CASDRGPPYEQYF
TRBV18	-	TRBJ1-2	-	TGTGCCAGCTCACCACCGAGTTCCGGGAACTATGGCTACACCTTC	CASSPPSSGNYGYTF
TRBV10-3	-	TRBJ1-5	-	TGTGCCACCGGACAATCCTCCAATCAGCCCCAGCATTTT	CATGQSSNQPQHF
TRBV10-2	-	TRBJ2-7	-	TGCGCCAGCTCCCAAGGACTATACGAAAGAAACTACGAGCAGTACTTC	CASSQGLYERNYEQYF
TRBV15	-	TRBJ1-5	-	TGTGCCACCAGCACAGGGGATTATAGCAATCAGCCCCAGCATTTT	CATSTGDYSNQPQHF
TRBV5-6	-	TRBJ2-1	TRBD1	TGTGCCAGCAGCTTGACAGGGGGCGCTTACAATGAGCAGTTCTTC	CASSLTGGAYNEQFF
TRBV14	-	TRBJ2-1	TRBD2	TGTGCCAGCAGCCAAGAACTAGCGGCCAATGAGCAGTTCTTC	CASSQELAANEQFF
TRBV28	-	TRBJ1-5	TRBD1	TGTGCCAGCAGTTATCCGGGACAGGGTAATCAGCCCCAGCATTTT	CASSYPGQGNQPQHF
TRBV4-2	-	TRBJ1-5	-	TGTGCCAGCAGCCTTAGACGGGATAGCAATCAGCCCCAGCATTTT	CASSLRRDSNQPQHF
TRBV5-4	once	TRBJ2-7	TRBD2	TGTGCCAGCAGCTTAGGGGCGGGGGCCTACGAGCAGTACTTC	CASSLGAGAYEQYF